This entry lists 19 T cell receptor beta chains sequenced from one sample in a study of T cell responses to AZD1222 COVID-19 vaccine. Here immunoSEQ multiplex PCR was the method, and the copy in TCRdb shows in-frame clones only, minus some. In the table there are 100,000 to 140,000 clones, about nine tenths of which are singletons. This material consisted of peripheral blood, taken on day 0 of AZD1222 vaccination. The origin of the receptors is an adult in good health.

V is TRBV7-2 and J is TRBJ2-2; no definite D call. The V end was cut by 1 base, the J end by 6 bases, with 9 bases between. The length of the CDR3 is 14 residues. Germline V gives CDR1 SGHTA, CDR2 FQGNSA. DNA for the CDR3: TGTGCCAGCAGCTTAGGCTTGACTTCCGGGGAGCTGTTTTTT. This translates into CASSLGLTSGELFF.

The V gene is TRBV10-2, the J gene TRBJ2-1, with D possibly matching TRBD1 (5 bases). The CDR3 sequence is 14 residues long. The germline V gene encodes CDR1 WSHSY and CDR2 SAAADI. Trimming stripped 3 bases from V and 9 bases from J, with 15 bases between. CDR3: CASSEGVGEGEQFF. In DNA, the CDR3 is TGCGCCAGCAGTGAAGGGGTTGGGGAAGGTGAGCAGTTCTTC.

In this sample, this clone turned up once. The chain is built from TRBV6-2 or TRBV6-3 and TRBJ2-1, with TRBD2 identical over 14 bases. V was clipped by 3 bases and J by 3 bases; unmatched bases: 10. There are 19 residues in the CDR3. From germline, CDR1 is MNHEY and CDR2 SVGEGT. The CDR3 DNA sequence: TGTGCCAGCAGTTATAGGGGACTAGCGGGAGTAAAACTCTACAATGAGCAGTTCTTC. Translation: CASSYRGLAGVKLYNEQFF.

The genes are TRBV19 and TRBJ1-1, with a tentative D call TRBD1 (5 bases). Trimming took off 1 base at V and 1 base at J, with 7 bases between the two ends. The germline V gene has CDR1 LNHDA and CDR2 SQIVND (reference sequence). The length of the CDR3 is 14 residues. This chain's CDR3 is CASSIGGRNTEAFF. The CDR3 DNA sequence: TGTGCCAGTAGTATAGGGGGGAGGAACACTGAAGCTTTCTTT.

The rearrangement uses TRBV2 and TRBJ1-5, with 12 nucleotides matching TRBD1. CDR3 length: 17 residues. Germline CDR1 SNHLY, CDR2 FYNNEI. The trim removed 4 bases at V and 7 bases at J, leaving 11 bases unmatched. CDR3 loop: CASSGRPGQGARQPQHF. The CDR3 DNA is TGTGCCAGCAGTGGGAGGCCGGGACAGGGGGCCCGGCAGCCCCAGCATTTT.

The chain is built from TRBV4-2 and TRBJ1-6, with 7 bases identical to TRBD1. This CDR3 comprises 14 residues. J was trimmed by 7 bases and V by 4 bases; bases with no gene match: 4. Germline V CDR1 and CDR2: LGHNA, YNFKEQ. CDR3: CASSPGTENSPLHF. The DNA of the CDR3 is TGTGCCAGCAGCCCCGGGACAGAAAATTCACCCCTCCACTTT.

This rearrangement joins TRBV21-1 to TRBJ2-7; the D segment call TRBD2 is taken from the table without a DNA check. TRBV21-1 corresponds to a pseudogene. CDR3 length: 21 amino acids. The CDR3 protein is CASSLKAVHKLTAASPYEQYF. The CDR3 DNA is TGTGCCAGCAGCTTGAAAGCGGTCCACAAATTAACGGCCGCTTCACCCTACGAGCAGTACTTC.

This chain connects TRBV27 to TRBJ2-1; D gene ambiguous. This CDR3 region has 16 residues. V lost 5 bases, J lost 4 bases, and 18 bases lay in between. The germline V gene encodes CDR1 MNHEY and CDR2 SMNVEV (reference sequence). For the CDR3, the DNA is TGTGCCAGCAGTCCATCGACAAAGTTGGCTTACAATGAGCAGTTCTTC. Residues: CASSPSTKLAYNEQFF.

J is TRBJ1-3 and V is TRBV7-8; TRBD1 aligns across 8 bases. After removal of 5 bases from V and 0 bases from J, the junction contained 12 bases not matched to a gene. The CDR3 has 18 residues. CDR1 and CDR2 from the germline V gene are SGHVS and FQNEAQ. This CDR3 is CASSIRDRLQASGNTIYF. The CDR3 coding sequence is TGTGCCAGCAGCATTCGGGACAGGCTACAAGCCTCTGGAAACACCATATATTTT.

Comments on this clone: Other DNA sequences in the sample encode the same CDR3. The chain has TRBV12-3 or TRBV12-4 and TRBJ1-2; 8 nucleotides line up with TRBD1. V gave up 6 bases and J gave up 8 bases; unmatched junction bases: 8. This CDR3 spans 13 amino acids. In DNA, the CDR3 is TGTGCCAGCAGCCCGGACAGGGTGGGCGGCTACACCTTC. It is translated as CASSPDRVGGYTF.

The chain carries TRBV29-1 and TRBJ1-2; TRBD1 is a possible D gene (5 bases). The CDR3 runs 13 residues. V lost 2 bases, J lost 4 bases, and 11 bases lay in between. Germline V gives CDR1 SQVTM, CDR2 ANQGSEA. CDR3 residues: CSVENRPSYGYTF. CDR3 sequence (DNA): TGCAGCGTTGAAAACAGGCCCTCCTATGGCTACACCTTC.

This chain connects TRBV21-1 to TRBJ1-5; the DNA was not used to check the table's D call, TRBD1. TRBV21-1 is tagged as a pseudogene. This CDR3 is built from 14 residues. The CDR3 nucleotides read TGTGCCGGCCTTGAACAGGGGGCCAATCAGCCCCAGCATTTT. It codes for CAGLEQGANQPQHF.

The chain joins TRBV28 to TRBJ1-1; no clear D. Per the germline V gene, CDR1 is MDHEN and CDR2 is SYDVKM. The CDR3 contains 13 residues. The ends were cut back, 8 bases at V and 5 bases at J, with 15 bases in the middle. CDR3 DNA sequence: TGTGCCAGCCATCCAACAGCGGGGACTGAAGCTTTCTTT. Translation gives CASHPTAGTEAFF.

The chain uses TRBV6-2 or TRBV6-3 and TRBJ1-5; 8 bases line up with TRBD1. Per germline, CDR1 MNHEY and CDR2 SVGEGT. V lost 5 bases, J lost 5 bases, and 8 bases stayed unmatched. The CDR3 has 15 amino acids. The CDR3: CASSRLGQGHQPQHF. The CDR3 DNA sequence: TGTGCCAGCAGTCGCCTCGGACAGGGTCATCAGCCCCAGCATTTT.

The chain links TRBV6-5 to TRBJ1-1, with no clear D. This CDR3 comprises 12 residues. V was pared by 2 bases and J by 10 bases, with 11 bases between. Germline lookup yields CDR1 MNHEY and CDR2 SVGAGI. Written as DNA, the CDR3 is TGTGCCAGCAGTTACGGGCCCCCGGCAGCTTTCTTT. This translates into CASSYGPPAAFF.

The rearrangement uses TRBV3-1 (or the pseudogene TRBV3-2) and TRBJ1-2; no clear D. V was trimmed by 2 bases and J by 4 bases, leaving 20 bases between them. CDR1 is LGHDT and CDR2 is YNNKEL in the germline V gene (reference sequence). CDR3 length: 17 residues. The CDR3 coding sequence is TGTGCCAGCAGCCAACTCCGCTTGGGGTTAACTGGCTATGGCTACACCTTC. Translated, it gives CASSQLRLGLTGYGYTF.

This clone turned up a few times. The CDR3 DNA reads as TGTGCCAGCAGTGGCGGGGGAGAAAAACTGTTTTTT. Its translation: CASSGGGEKLFF. The chain employs TRBV2 and TRBJ1-4; a weak D match, TRBD1 (5 bases). Trimming stripped 4 bases from V and 8 bases from J, with 8 bases between. Germline V gene data show CDR1 as SNHLY and CDR2 as FYNNEI. The CDR3 totals 12 residues.

V is TRBV25-1 and J is TRBJ1-5; TRBD1 agrees at 8 bases. Germline trimming cut 5 bases from V and 0 bases from J; bases unmatched to any gene: 9. CDR1 is MGHDK and CDR2 is SYGVNS in the germline V gene. This CDR3 is 17 amino acids long. CDR3 coding DNA: TGTGCCAGCAGTCCTAAGACAGGGGCCGATAGCAATCAGCCCCAGCATTTT. Protein: CASSPKTGADSNQPQHF.

This clone has only a few counts. V gene TRBV6-1 combines with J gene TRBJ1-2; a possible D gene is TRBD1 (5 bases). V lost 2 bases to trimming and J lost 4 bases, with 17 bases between them. The CDR3 loop spans 16 amino acids. Germline V lookup: CDR1 MNHNS, CDR2 SASEGT. The CDR3 here is CASSERSQGRFYGYTF. The CDR3 DNA reads TGTGCCAGCAGTGAAAGGAGCCAGGGCAGGTTCTATGGCTACACCTTC.